Below are 16 T cell receptor beta chains sequenced from a single sample in a study of blood T cell repertoires in COVID-19. TCRdb's table, derived via immunoSEQ multiplex PCR, lists solely in-frame clones and lacks some. This table holds hundreds of thousands of clones, 83% found once. Input material: peripheral blood. The receptors shown here come from a woman in her 30s with COVID-19, enrolled during active disease.

The chain carries TRBV6-6 and TRBJ1-1; 9 nucleotides line up with TRBD1. CDR3 size: 14 residues. J lost 1 base, V lost 6 bases, and 3 bases had no gene match. CDR1 is MNHNY and CDR2 is SVGAGI in the germline V gene (reference sequence). CDR3 protein: CASRGTGRNTEAFF. The CDR3 nucleotides read TGTGCCAGCAGGGGGACAGGGAGGAACACTGAAGCTTTCTTT.

This clone was recorded once. The chain joins TRBV5-1 to TRBJ1-1; 10 bases are shared with TRBD1. V lost 5 bases, J lost 3 bases, and 10 bases stayed unmatched. CDR3 length: 16 amino acids. Germline loops: CDR1 SGHRS, CDR2 YFSETQ. CDR3 bases: TGCGCCAGCAGTCAGACCGGGACAGGGGTGTACACTGAAGCTTTCTTT. Translation gives CASSQTGTGVYTEAFF.

The gene calls are TRBV29-1 and TRBJ2-1; no definite D call. Trimming stripped 3 bases from V and 9 bases from J, with 12 bases between. This CDR3 has 12 residues. The germline V gene encodes CDR1 SQVTM and CDR2 ANQGSEA. CDR3 in amino acids: CSVEKKRSEQFF. CDR3 nucleotides: TGCAGCGTTGAGAAAAAAAGGAGTGAGCAGTTCTTC.

The rearrangement uses TRBV6-5 and TRBJ2-2, with 11 positions matching TRBD1. Germline lookup yields CDR1 MNHEY and CDR2 SVGAGI. The V and J ends lost 7 bases and 4 bases, in that order; junction bases with no gene match: 2. CDR3 length equals 14 residues. CDR3 sequence: CASTGTGGTGELFF. CDR3 DNA sequence: TGTGCCAGCACCGGGACAGGGGGCACCGGGGAGCTGTTTTTT.

The chain couples TRBV11-3 to TRBJ2-7; the match to TRBD2 covers 10 bases. CDR1 is SGHNT and CDR2 is YENEEA in the germline V gene. There are 15 residues in the CDR3. With 4 bases clipped from V and 4 bases from J, the junction kept 7 bases outside the gene matches. CDR3 protein: CASSSLAGGKYEQYF. The CDR3 DNA follows: TGTGCCAGCAGCTCATTAGCGGGAGGCAAATACGAGCAGTACTTC.

CDR3 residues: CASTEDSHSYNEQFF. The CDR3, as DNA: TGTGCCAGCACGGAGGACTCTCACTCCTACAATGAGCAGTTCTTC. The V gene is TRBV5-6, the J gene TRBJ2-1, with D possibly TRBD2 on 5 matching bases. The germline V gene has CDR1 SGHDT and CDR2 YYEEEE. V lost 6 bases to trimming and J lost 0 bases, with 13 bases between them. The CDR3 runs 15 residues.

The sample holds a few counts of this clone. This chain connects TRBV19 to TRBJ1-5; the match to TRBD1 covers 8 bases. Germline CDR1 LNHDA, CDR2 SQIVND (reference sequence). V was clipped by 8 bases and J by 4 bases; unmatched bases: 4. This CDR3 is 13 amino acids long. CDR3 DNA sequence: TGTGCCAGTCGTACAGGGGGAAATCAGCCCCAGCATTTT. It specifies CASRTGGNQPQHF.

The rearrangement joins TRBV19 to TRBJ1-1; maybe TRBD1 (5 bases). The V end lost 1 base, the J end lost 5 bases, and 26 bases lay between the germline ends. The CDR3 runs to 19 residues. Germline V gives CDR1 LNHDA, CDR2 SQIVND (reference sequence). The CDR3 sequence is CASSIGPRDLPSEGTEAFF. The DNA of the CDR3 is TGTGCCAGTAGTATAGGCCCCCGGGACTTACCATCGGAAGGGACTGAAGCTTTCTTT.

CDR3 region: CASSPPGLYGYTF. The CDR3 nucleotides read TGTGCCAGCAGCCCGCCGGGACTCTATGGCTACACCTTC. V is TRBV6-5 and J is TRBJ1-2, with D possibly TRBD1 on 5 matching bases. CDR1 and CDR2 from the germline V gene are MNHEY and SVGAGI. The CDR3 is 13 amino acids. Trimming removed 6 bases from V and 4 bases from J, with 12 bases in between.

The J gene is TRBJ2-1, the V gene TRBV7-2, with 12 bases matching TRBD2. V shed 7 bases and J 8 bases; nucleotides not matched to a gene: 21. This CDR3 is built from 19 residues. Germline V gives CDR1 SGHTA, CDR2 FQGNSA. CDR3 residues: CASTPGMPGLAGLVDEQFF. The CDR3 DNA sequence: TGTGCCAGCACACCCGGGATGCCGGGACTAGCGGGTCTAGTGGATGAGCAGTTCTTC.

This chain uses TRBV6-6 with TRBJ2-7, with 7 nucleotides matching TRBD2. The CDR3 consists of 14 residues. With V trimmed by 8 bases and J by 0 bases, 7 bases remained unmatched. Germline lookup yields CDR1 MNHNY and CDR2 SVGAGI (reference sequence). CDR3 nucleotide sequence: TGTGCCAGCGCGACTAGCAGTAGCTCCTACGAGCAGTACTTC. Amino acids: CASATSSSSYEQYF.

The chain links TRBV11-2 to TRBJ2-5; the match to TRBD1 covers 7 bases. CDR1 is SGHAT, CDR2 FQNNGV, per germline. The CDR3 spans 13 residues. With V trimmed by 6 bases and J by 1 base, 2 bases remained unmatched. The DNA for the CDR3 is TGTGCCAGCAGGACAGGGATCCAAGAGACCCAGTACTTC. This encodes CASRTGIQETQYF.

The chain employs TRBV27 and TRBJ2-4; TRBD1 aligns across 7 bases. The germline CDR1 and CDR2 sequences are MNHEY and SMNVEV (reference sequence). CDR3 length: 13 residues. The V and J ends lost 3 bases and 9 bases, in that order; junction bases with no gene match: 5. CDR3 in DNA: TGTGCCAGCAGTTTTGAGGGGGCGGGCATTCAGTACTTC. This codes for CASSFEGAGIQYF.

This clone occurred once. CDR3 bases: TGTGCCAGCACCCAATCCGGGGGGACCTACGAGCAGTACTTC. Protein sequence: CASTQSGGTYEQYF. The chain uses TRBV6-5 and TRBJ2-7; 7 bases fit TRBD2. The ends lost 7 bases at V and 2 bases at J; junction bases unmatched: 8. The CDR3 spans 14 residues. Germline V gene sequence: CDR1 MNHEY, CDR2 SVGAGI.

CDR3 amino acids: CASSEGAGFGYTF. In DNA, the CDR3 is TGTGCCAGCAGTGAGGGGGCAGGCTTTGGCTACACCTTC. The chain has TRBV6-1 and TRBJ1-2; maybe TRBD1 (6 bases). Germline V gives CDR1 MNHNS, CDR2 SASEGT. The CDR3 covers 13 residues. Trimming cost V 3 bases and J 7 bases, with 12 bases left between them.

The table lists this clone with a few counts. The genes are TRBV10-3 and TRBJ2-7, with a possible D match to TRBD1 (6 bases). Trimming pared 4 bases from V and 1 base from J, leaving 11 bases between. This CDR3 contains 14 residues. Germline CDR1 reads ENHRY; CDR2 reads SYGVKD. The CDR3 nucleotides are TGTGCCATCAGTGGAGGCAGGGGATCCTACGAGCAGTACTTC. Amino acid sequence: CAISGGRGSYEQYF.